This T cell receptor (beta chain) was sequenced for a study of persistence of HIV-infected CD4 T cells. This was the immunoSEQ version 4 assay in survey mode. TCRdb keeps only in-frame clones here, not all; method: immunoSEQ multiplex PCR. The profile shows 30,000 to 45,000 clones, around 86% of them singletons. Note on this clone: The antigen is unknown.

Cells were stimulated with overlapping HIV-1 Gag 15-mer peptides. CD40L-negative CD69-negative CD45RO-high memory CD4+ T cells were sorted as populations depleted of antigen-responding cells. CD8-depleted PBMCs were stimulated 18 hours with anti-CD28/CD49d costimulation, CD40-blocking antibody and enfuvirtide. The CDR3 covers 15 residues. Deletions cut 2 bases from V and 4 bases from J, with 14 bases between. CDR1 is MGHRA, CDR2 YSYEKL, per germline. This specimen consisted of cultured CD4+ T cells from PBMCs, obtained from a patient who received antiretroviral therapy. The gene calls are TRBV4-1 and TRBJ1-1; D is perhaps TRBD1 (6 bases). The TCR comes from an adult with HIV. The donor label of this sample is uncertain. CDR3 sequence reads: CASSQPTRGSTEAFF. CDR3 in DNA: TGCGCCAGCAGCCAACCTACCAGGGGAAGCACTGAAGCTTTCTTT.